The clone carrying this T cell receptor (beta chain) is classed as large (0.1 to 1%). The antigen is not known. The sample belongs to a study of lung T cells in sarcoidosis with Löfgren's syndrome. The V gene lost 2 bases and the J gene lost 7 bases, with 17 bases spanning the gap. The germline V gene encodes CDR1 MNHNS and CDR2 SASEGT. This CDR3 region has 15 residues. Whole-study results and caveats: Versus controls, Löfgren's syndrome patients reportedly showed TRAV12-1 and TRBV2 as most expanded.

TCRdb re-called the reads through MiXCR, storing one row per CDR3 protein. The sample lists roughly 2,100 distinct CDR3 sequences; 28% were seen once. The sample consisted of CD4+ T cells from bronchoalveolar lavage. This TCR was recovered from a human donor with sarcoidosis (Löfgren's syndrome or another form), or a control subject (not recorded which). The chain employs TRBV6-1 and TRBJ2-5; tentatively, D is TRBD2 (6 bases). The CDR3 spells CASSEMAGGKGTQYF. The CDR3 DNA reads TGTGCCAGCAGTGAAATGGCAGGAGGGAAAGGGACCCAGTACTTC.